In this sample, the clone carrying this T cell receptor (beta chain) turned up a few times. Its antigen is not identified. The record originates from a study of CD8 T cells in ankylosing spondylitis. In making TCR beta libraries, quantitative 5'-RACE with molecular barcodes was used. TCRdb recomputed calls from the 5' RACE reads with MiXCR, one row per CDR3 protein. Of about 300,000 distinct CDR3 sequences listed, about 9.9% are singletons. Overall study results and limits: Significantly higher representation of disease-linked clones was reported for matched ankylosing spondylitis synovial fluid. Apparently characteristic of ankylosing spondylitis blood was a TCR beta motif (about 8 highly homologous variants). Both synovial fluid and blood in reactive arthritis had previously been reported to carry some motif variants.

This CDR3 spans 16 amino acids. Germline loops: CDR1 SGHVS, CDR2 FNYEAQ. V lost 5 bases, J lost 1 base, and 2 bases stayed unmatched. The receptor's source is a female donor with ankylosing spondylitis or in good health (not recorded which). The rearrangement joins TRBV7-6 to TRBJ2-3; TRBD2 matches at 14 bases. The sequencing input was blood, either unsorted or a sorted T cell fraction (not recorded which). CDR3 in DNA: TGTGCCAGCAGCGCGACTAGCGGGGGGGGCACAGATACGCAGTATTTT. Translating it yields CASSATSGGGTDTQYF.